The 15 T cell receptor beta chains reported below all come from one sample, sequenced in a study of shared clonotypes between healthy human individuals. Produced via immunoSEQ multiplex PCR; TCRdb's table is partial and in-frame only. The data contain approximately 2.4 million clones, approximately 94% of them singletons. The sample was naive CD4+ T cells sorted from blood. Subset denoted: CD45RA+ positively selected. All receptors come from a man aged 18 to 30 in good health.

The chain joins TRBV7-9 to TRBJ2-3, with 10 bases matching TRBD2. V gave up 3 bases and J gave up 2 bases; unmatched junction bases: 8. The CDR3 is 17 amino acids. Germline V CDR1 and CDR2: SEHNR, FQNEAQ (reference sequence). CDR3 DNA: TGTGCCAGCAGCTTCCGAGCGGGAGGGCTGGTCACAGATACGCAGTATTTT. Translating gives CASSFRAGGLVTDTQYF.

This chain links TRBV2 with TRBJ2-6, with D hard to call. The length of the CDR3 is 16 residues. Germline assignment: CDR1 SNHLY and CDR2 FYNNEI. Between the trimmed V and J ends, which lost 0 bases and 0 bases, there was a span of 6 bases. The CDR3 nucleotides read TGTGCCAGCAGTGAAGCGACAAGCTCTGGGGCCAACGTCCTGACTTTC. Its protein is CASSEATSSGANVLTF.

A note on this clone: At the DNA level, this CDR3 is encoded by other sequences in the same sample as well. This sequence joins TRBV5-1 and TRBJ2-3; no clear D. Per the germline V gene, CDR1 is SGHRS and CDR2 is YFSETQ. The ends were cut back, 0 bases at V and 5 bases at J, with 10 bases in the middle. The CDR3 has 14 amino acids. In DNA, the CDR3 is TGCGCCAGCAGCTTGGGCGGCTTAGGAGATACGCAGTATTTT. Translation gives CASSLGGLGDTQYF.

V is TRBV5-6 and J is TRBJ2-3, with 7 bases that match TRBD2. From germline, CDR1 is SGHDT and CDR2 YYEEEE. The CDR3 spans 14 residues. The V gene end was trimmed by 1 base and the J gene end by 5 bases; junction bases not matched to a gene: 4. The CDR3 coding sequence is TGTGCCAGCAGCTTGAGAGGCGGGGGAGATACGCAGTATTTT. Translation gives CASSLRGGGDTQYF.

The chain recombines TRBV7-9 with TRBJ2-5; D is possibly TRBD1 or TRBD2 (5 bases each). The germline CDR1 and CDR2 sequences are SEHNR and FQNEAQ (reference sequence). The CDR3 covers 15 residues. V lost 5 bases, J lost 1 base, and 14 bases lay in between. The DNA of the CDR3 is TGTGCCAGCAGCAGCCGGGACCGGCTCCAAGAGACCCAGTACTTC. It translates to CASSSRDRLQETQYF.

The chain is built from TRBV14 and TRBJ2-1; possible D gene TRBD2, 5 bases. The V end was cut by 5 bases, the J end by 3 bases, with 11 bases between. This CDR3 region has 14 residues. CDR1 is SGHDN and CDR2 is FVKESK in the germline V gene. CDR3 in amino acids: CASSADSDYNEQFF. The CDR3, as DNA: TGTGCCAGCAGCGCGGACTCGGACTACAATGAGCAGTTCTTC.

This clone has just one count. This chain's CDR3 is CASGLAAGYTF. The CDR3 DNA follows: TGTGCTAGTGGTCTGGCGGCTGGCTACACCTTC. V gene TRBV12-5 combines with J gene TRBJ1-2; no clear D. Trimming removed 5 bases at V and 7 bases at J, with 8 bases between. The CDR3 covers 11 residues. CDR1 LGHNT and CDR2 FRNRAP come from the germline V gene.

This clone was recorded a few times. The sample has other DNA sequences that encode this CDR3 too. V usage is TRBV10-1 and J usage is TRBJ1-1; maybe TRBD1 (5 bases). Germline V gene sequence: CDR1 WNHNN, CDR2 SYGVQD (reference sequence). This CDR3 comprises 13 residues. Deletions cut 4 bases from V and 0 bases from J, with 6 bases between. The DNA for the CDR3 is TGCGCCAGCAGTGCACAGGTGAACACTGAAGCTTTCTTT. The encoded protein is CASSAQVNTEAFF.

The chain combines TRBV25-1 with TRBJ2-6; no clear D gene. This CDR3 contains 16 residues. Germline CDR1 is MGHDK and CDR2 is SYGVNS. V was cut by 4 bases and J by 0 bases, with 10 bases left in between. This CDR3 is CASSGPTVSGANVLTF. CDR3 DNA: TGTGCCAGCAGTGGCCCGACCGTCTCTGGGGCCAACGTCCTGACTTTC.

V usage is TRBV10-3 and J usage is TRBJ2-7; 7 nucleotides agree with TRBD2. The V gene's germline CDR1 is ENHRY and CDR2 SYGVKD. The CDR3 consists of 13 residues. V shed 8 bases, J shed 5 bases, and the junction held 9 bases outside the gene matches. The CDR3 region is CAIGAGVNDEQYF. The CDR3 DNA reads as TGTGCCATCGGGGCGGGAGTGAACGACGAGCAGTACTTC.

This rearrangement joins TRBV11-2 to TRBJ2-5; no clear D. V was trimmed by 3 bases and J by 5 bases, leaving 13 bases between them. The CDR3 runs to 14 residues. The germline gives CDR1 SGHAT, CDR2 FQNNGV. CDR3 DNA: TGTGCCAGCAGCTTCCTTTATGGGTACGAGACCCAGTACTTC. Protein: CASSFLYGYETQYF. The full variable domain, in which reference TRBV11-2 and TRBJ2-5 provide the parts outside the CDR3, is EAGVAQSPRYKIIEKRQSVAFWCNPISGHATLYWYQQILGQGPKLLIQFQNNGVVDDSQLPKDRFSAERLKGVDSTLKIQPAKLEDSAVYLCASSFLYGYETQYFGPGTRLLVL.

The chain carries TRBV7-9 and TRBJ2-3; D uncertain. The CDR3 runs 18 residues. Trimming removed 1 base from V and 2 bases from J, with 19 bases in between. Looked up from germline, CDR1 is SEHNR and CDR2 is FQNEAQ (reference sequence). The CDR3 DNA sequence: TGTGCCAGCAGCTTAGTGTCTGGCCCCCCGAAATCCACAGATACGCAGTATTTT. Amino acid sequence: CASSLVSGPPKSTDTQYF.

This rearrangement joins TRBV7-9 to TRBJ1-2; D is uncertain. Trimming shortened V by 4 bases and J by 7 bases, and 16 bases separated the two germline ends. CDR3 length: 14 amino acids. Germline V gene sequence: CDR1 SEHNR, CDR2 FQNEAQ (reference sequence). The CDR3 DNA sequence: TGTGCCAGCAGCTCGAGCTCCGACACCAGTGGCTACACCTTC. Translation: CASSSSSDTSGYTF.

V and J are TRBV7-9 and TRBJ2-1; D is undetermined. V shed 1 base and J shed 9 bases, with 13 bases lying between them. Germline lookup yields CDR1 SEHNR and CDR2 FQNEAQ (reference sequence). The CDR3 consists of 14 residues. CDR3 sequence: CASSLGPPSGEQFF. The CDR3 DNA follows: TGTGCCAGCAGCTTAGGTCCCCCTTCGGGTGAGCAGTTCTTC.

With respect to this clone: This CDR3 is also generated by other DNA sequences in the sample. DNA for the CDR3: TGTGCCAGTAGTATAGGAGGGGGGGAGCAGTACTTC. Translating gives CASSIGGGEQYF. The chain recombines TRBV19 with TRBJ2-7; the D gene could be TRBD1 or TRBD2 (6 bases each). Per germline, CDR1 LNHDA and CDR2 SQIVND (reference sequence). The CDR3 is 12 residues long. V lost 1 base and J 7 bases, leaving 8 bases between the germline ends.